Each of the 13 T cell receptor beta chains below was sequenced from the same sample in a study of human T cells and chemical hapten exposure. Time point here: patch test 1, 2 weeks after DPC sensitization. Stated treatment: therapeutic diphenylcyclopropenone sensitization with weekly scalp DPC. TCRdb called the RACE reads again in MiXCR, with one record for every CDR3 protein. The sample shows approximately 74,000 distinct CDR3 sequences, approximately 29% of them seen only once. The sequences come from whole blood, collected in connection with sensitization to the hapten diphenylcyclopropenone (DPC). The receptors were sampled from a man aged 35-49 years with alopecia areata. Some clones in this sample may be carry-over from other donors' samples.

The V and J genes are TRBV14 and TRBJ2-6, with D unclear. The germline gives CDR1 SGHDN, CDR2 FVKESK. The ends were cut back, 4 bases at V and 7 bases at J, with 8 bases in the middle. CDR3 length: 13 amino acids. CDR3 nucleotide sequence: TGTGCCAGCAGCCTCAAGGATGCCAACGTCCTGACTTTC. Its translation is CASSLKDANVLTF.

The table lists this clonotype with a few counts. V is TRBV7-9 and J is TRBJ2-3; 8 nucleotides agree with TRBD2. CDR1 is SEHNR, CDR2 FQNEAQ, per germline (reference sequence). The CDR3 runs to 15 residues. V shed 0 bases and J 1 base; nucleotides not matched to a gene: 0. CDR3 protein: CASSLATSGTDTQYF. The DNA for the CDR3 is TGTGCCAGCAGCTTAGCGACTAGCGGCACAGATACGCAGTATTTT.

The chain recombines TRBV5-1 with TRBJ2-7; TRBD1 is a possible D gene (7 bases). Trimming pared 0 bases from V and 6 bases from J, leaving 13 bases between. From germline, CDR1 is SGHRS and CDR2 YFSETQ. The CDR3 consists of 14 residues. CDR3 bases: TGCGCCAGCAGCTTGGTGAGACAGGGAGGCGAGCAGTACTTC. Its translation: CASSLVRQGGEQYF. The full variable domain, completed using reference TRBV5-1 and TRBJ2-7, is KAGVTQTPRYLIKTRGQQVTLSCSPISGHRSVSWYQQTPGQGLQFLFEYFSETQRNKGNFPGRFSGRQFSNSRSEMNVSTLELGDSALYLCASSLVRQGGEQYFGPGTRLTVT.

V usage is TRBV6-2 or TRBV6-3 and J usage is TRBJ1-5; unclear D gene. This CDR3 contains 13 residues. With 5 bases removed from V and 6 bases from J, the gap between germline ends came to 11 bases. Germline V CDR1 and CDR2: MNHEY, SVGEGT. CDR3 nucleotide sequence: TGTGCCAGCAGTCCGTGGCGCGGTCAGCCCCAGCATTTT. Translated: CASSPWRGQPQHF.

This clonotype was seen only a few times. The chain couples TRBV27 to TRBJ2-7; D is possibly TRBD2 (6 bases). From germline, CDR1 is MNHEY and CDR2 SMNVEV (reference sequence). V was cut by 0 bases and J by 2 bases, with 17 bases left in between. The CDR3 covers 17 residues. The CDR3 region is CASSLSMLGGTAYEQYF. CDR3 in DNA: TGTGCCAGCAGTTTATCGATGCTGGGCGGGACTGCCTACGAGCAGTACTTC.

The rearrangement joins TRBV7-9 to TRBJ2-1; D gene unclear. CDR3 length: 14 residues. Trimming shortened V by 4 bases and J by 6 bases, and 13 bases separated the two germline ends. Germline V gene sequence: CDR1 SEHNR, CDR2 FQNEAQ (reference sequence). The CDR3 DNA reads TGTGCCAGCAGCTCCCGCGACCGGACCAATGAGCAGTTCTTC. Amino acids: CASSSRDRTNEQFF.

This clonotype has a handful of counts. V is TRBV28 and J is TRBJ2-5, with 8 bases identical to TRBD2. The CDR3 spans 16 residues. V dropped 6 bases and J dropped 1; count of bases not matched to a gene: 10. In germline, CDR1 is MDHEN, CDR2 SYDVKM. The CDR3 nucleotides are TGTGCCAGCAGACGGCGGGGGGCTTCCCCCCAAGAGACCCAGTACTTC. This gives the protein CASRRRGASPQETQYF. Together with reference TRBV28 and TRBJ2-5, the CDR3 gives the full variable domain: DVKVTQSSRYLVKRTGEKVFLECVQDMDHENMFWYRQDPGLGLRLIYFSYDVKMKEKGDIPEGYSVSREKKERFSLILESASTNQTSMYLCASRRRGASPQETQYFGPGTRLLVL.

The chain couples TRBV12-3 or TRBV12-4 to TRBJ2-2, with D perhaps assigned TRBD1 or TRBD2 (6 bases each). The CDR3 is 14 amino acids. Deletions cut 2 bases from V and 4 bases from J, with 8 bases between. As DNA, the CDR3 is TGTGCCAGCAGTTTAACGGGGGCCACCGGGGAGCTGTTTTTT. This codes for CASSLTGATGELFF.

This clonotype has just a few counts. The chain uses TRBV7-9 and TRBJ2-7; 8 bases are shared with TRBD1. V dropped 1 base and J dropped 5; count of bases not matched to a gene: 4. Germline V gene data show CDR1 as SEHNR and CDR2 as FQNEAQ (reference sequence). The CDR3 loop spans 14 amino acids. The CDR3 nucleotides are TGTGCCAGCAGCTTAGAGGACAGGGCGGACGAGCAGTACTTC. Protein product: CASSLEDRADEQYF. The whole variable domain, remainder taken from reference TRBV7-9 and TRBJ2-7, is DTGVSQNPRHKITKRGQNVTFRCDPISEHNRLYWYRQTLGQGPEFLTYFQNEAQLEKSRLLSDRFSAERPKGSFSTLEIQRTEQGDSAMYLCASSLEDRADEQYFGPGTRLTVT.

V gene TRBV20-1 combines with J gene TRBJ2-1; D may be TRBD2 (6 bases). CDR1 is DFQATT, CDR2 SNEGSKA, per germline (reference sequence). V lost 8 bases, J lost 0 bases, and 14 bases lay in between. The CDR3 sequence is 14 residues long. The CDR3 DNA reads TGCAGTCGAGAAAAAGCGGGCTCCTACAATGAGCAGTTCTTC. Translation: CSREKAGSYNEQFF.

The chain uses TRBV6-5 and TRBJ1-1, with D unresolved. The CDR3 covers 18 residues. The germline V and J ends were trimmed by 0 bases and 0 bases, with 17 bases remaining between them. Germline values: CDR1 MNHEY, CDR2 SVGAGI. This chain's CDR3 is CASSYSRPPKPMNTEAFF. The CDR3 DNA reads TGTGCCAGCAGTTACTCGCGACCCCCGAAGCCGATGAACACTGAAGCTTTCTTT.

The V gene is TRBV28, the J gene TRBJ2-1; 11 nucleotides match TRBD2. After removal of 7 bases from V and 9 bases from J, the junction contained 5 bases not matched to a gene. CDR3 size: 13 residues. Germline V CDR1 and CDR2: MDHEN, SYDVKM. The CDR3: CASKLAGVGEQFF. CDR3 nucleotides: TGTGCCAGCAAACTAGCGGGAGTTGGTGAGCAGTTCTTC.

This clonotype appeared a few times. The CDR3 DNA reads TGTGCCAGCAGCCCCACCGGTACAGGGACCTATGGCTACACCTTC. It translates to CASSPTGTGTYGYTF. This chain links TRBV7-9 with TRBJ1-2, with D maybe TRBD1 (6 bases). This CDR3 spans 15 amino acids. V lost 5 bases and J 4 bases, leaving 17 bases between the germline ends. Germline CDR1 is SEHNR and CDR2 is FQNEAQ (reference sequence).